The rows below give T cell receptor beta chains drawn from one sample of a study of shared clonotypes between healthy human individuals. The method was immunoSEQ multiplex PCR; TCRdb's version includes in-frame clones alone and lacks a portion of them. The table shows approximately 840,000 clones, with about 96% occurring only once. What was sequenced was naive CD8+ T cells sorted from blood. Receptor source: a man under 40 in good health. CDR3s include the opening cysteine and the closing phenylalanine or tryptophan. The order of the fields is CDR3 DNA, CDR3 protein, J gene, D gene, V gene. The D gene is left open where the match is weak.

TGTGCTAGTGGTTCGCAAGAGACCCAGTACTTC,CASGSQETQYF,TRBJ2-5,NA,TRBV12-5
TGCGCCAGCAGCCAAGAGCCAGGGGCCCCCTACGAGCAGTACTTC,CASSQEPGAPYEQYF,TRBJ2-7,NA,TRBV4-1
TGTGCCAGCAGTTATCTGGGACAGACACAAGAGACCCAGTACTTC,CASSYLGQTQETQYF,TRBJ2-5,TRBD1,TRBV6-5
TGTGCCAGCAGCTTGGAAGGGAGCACCTATGGCTACACCTTC,CASSLEGSTYGYTF,TRBJ1-2,NA,TRBV5-4
TGTGCCAGCAGCTCGCCACCAAGACAGGGCTGGGCCACTGAAGCTTTCTTT,CASSSPPRQGWATEAFF,TRBJ1-1,TRBD1,TRBV5-8
TGCAGTGCCGAGGTGAACACTGAAGCTTTCTTT,CSAEVNTEAFF,TRBJ1-1,NA,TRBV20-1
TGTGCCACCAGCAGAAATGGGGCAGCGGGGGATGAGCAGTTCTTC,CATSRNGAAGDEQFF,TRBJ2-1,TRBD2,TRBV15
TGTGCCAGCAGCTTAGAACTGGGGACTGGGTCCACCTTC,CASSLELGTGSTF,TRBJ1-2,NA,TRBV11-2
TGTGCCAGTAGAACAGGGGGCCAAGAGACCCAGTACTTC,CASRTGGQETQYF,TRBJ2-5,TRBD1,TRBV7-9
TGTGCCAGCAGTTCTTACAGGAGCTCCTACGAGCAGTACTTC,CASSSYRSSYEQYF,TRBJ2-7,NA,TRBV27
TGTGCCAGCAGCCAAACCGGGACTAGCGGGACGTGGGACCACAATGAGCAGTTCTTC,CASSQTGTSGTWDHNEQFF,TRBJ2-1,TRBD2,TRBV13
TGCGCCAGCAGCCTTAGGACTCGGGGCACCGGGGAGCTGTTTTTT,CASSLRTRGTGELFF,TRBJ2-2,NA,TRBV5-1
TGCGCCAGCAGCGGGTGGCGGGAGGGCCTGAACAATGAGCAGTTCTTC,CASSGWREGLNNEQFF,TRBJ2-1,TRBD2,TRBV4-1
TGTGCCAGCAGCTACCAGCGGGAGGGAAATCTCGAGCAGTACTTC,CASSYQREGNLEQYF,TRBJ2-7,TRBD2,TRBV11-2
TGTGCCAGCAGTTACTCGAATGGTTATAATGAGCAGTTCTTC,CASSYSNGYNEQFF,TRBJ2-1,NA,TRBV6-5
TGTGCCAGCAGCTTAGCATTAAGGGGGACAGGGGTATCTAACTATGGCTACACCTTC,CASSLALRGTGVSNYGYTF,TRBJ1-2,TRBD1,TRBV7-6
TGCGCCAGCAGCCAAGTTGGAACTAGCGGGGGATACAATGAGCAGTTCTTC,CASSQVGTSGGYNEQFF,TRBJ2-1,TRBD2,TRBV4-1
TGTGCCAGCAGTGAATTGGTAGGGCTTACTAACTATGGCTACACCTTC,CASSELVGLTNYGYTF,TRBJ1-2,NA,TRBV6-1
TGTGCCAGCAGACGTACTGACAGGGCTCCCTACAATGAGCAGTTCTTC,CASRRTDRAPYNEQFF,TRBJ2-1,TRBD1,TRBV28
TGTGCCAGCAGTCAGGCGGGGGGCAATCAGCCCCAGCATTTT,CASSQAGGNQPQHF,TRBJ1-5,NA,TRBV27
TGCAGCGTTGTGAGGCAGAACCAAGAGACCCAGTACTTC,CSVVRQNQETQYF,TRBJ2-5,NA,TRBV29-1
TGTGCCAGCAGCTTTTCCCTAGAAGGATACAATGAGCAGTTCTTC,CASSFSLEGYNEQFF,TRBJ2-1,NA,TRBV5-4
TGTGCCAGCAGTCTCCCTGGGGGGCTCCACAATGAGCAGTTCTTC,CASSLPGGLHNEQFF,TRBJ2-1,NA,TRBV27
TGCAGCGTGGCGGGACTAGCAATCTACGAGCAGTACTTC,CSVAGLAIYEQYF,TRBJ2-7,TRBD2,TRBV29-1
TGCGCCAGCAGCCAAGTCGCAGGGAACACCGGGGAGCTGTTTTTT,CASSQVAGNTGELFF,TRBJ2-2,NA,TRBV4-1
TGTGCCAGCAGCGACCAACCAAATGAAAAACTGTTTTTT,CASSDQPNEKLFF,TRBJ1-4,NA,TRBV9
TGTGCCAGCAGCTTTCTGACGGCTTATGGCTACACCTTC,CASSFLTAYGYTF,TRBJ1-2,NA,TRBV7-2
TGTGCCAGCAGCTTACCTTCGGGACTCAACACTGAAGCTTTCTTT,CASSLPSGLNTEAFF,TRBJ1-1,NA,TRBV7-9
TGTGCCAGCAGTGAAAGCGGGAGGGCGGACCCCTACGAGCAGTACTTC,CASSESGRADPYEQYF,TRBJ2-7,TRBD2,TRBV2
TGTGCCAGCAGCGGCGGGAACTCCTACGAGCAGTACTTC,CASSGGNSYEQYF,TRBJ2-7,NA,TRBV9
TGTGCCAGCAGTAGAGACAGGACCCAAGAGACCCAGTACTTC,CASSRDRTQETQYF,TRBJ2-5,NA,TRBV6-6
TGTGCCAGCACCTCTACAGGGGGCGCGGGCACTGAAGCTTTCTTT,CASTSTGGAGTEAFF,TRBJ1-1,TRBD1,TRBV7-9
TGTGCCAGCCAAATCGGTGGACCACTCGGCGAGCAGTACTTC,CASQIGGPLGEQYF,TRBJ2-7,NA,TRBV27